The text below deals with one T cell receptor beta chain. During its preparation, the TCRbeta library received unique molecular identifiers. TCRdb re-derived calls from the PCR reads in MiXCR, one entry per CDR3 protein. Of around 370,000 distinct CDR3 sequences in the sample, 10% were seen once. This sample is part of a study of T-cell reconstitution after alpha-beta-depleted transplantation in children. The CDR3 runs 15 residues. V gave up 0 bases and J gave up 5 bases; unmatched junction bases: 4. Per germline, CDR1 SGDLS and CDR2 YYNGEE. Sequences were derived from PBMCs from the stem cell graft donor, sampled from the stem cell graft. V and J are TRBV9 and TRBJ2-2, with 7 positions matching TRBD1. The sequence came from a human donor who donated a stem cell graft to a child with acute lymphoblastic leukemia. CDR3 region: CASSVEGARTGELFF. As DNA, the CDR3 is TGTGCCAGCAGCGTAGAGGGGGCGCGAACCGGGGAGCTGTTTTTT.